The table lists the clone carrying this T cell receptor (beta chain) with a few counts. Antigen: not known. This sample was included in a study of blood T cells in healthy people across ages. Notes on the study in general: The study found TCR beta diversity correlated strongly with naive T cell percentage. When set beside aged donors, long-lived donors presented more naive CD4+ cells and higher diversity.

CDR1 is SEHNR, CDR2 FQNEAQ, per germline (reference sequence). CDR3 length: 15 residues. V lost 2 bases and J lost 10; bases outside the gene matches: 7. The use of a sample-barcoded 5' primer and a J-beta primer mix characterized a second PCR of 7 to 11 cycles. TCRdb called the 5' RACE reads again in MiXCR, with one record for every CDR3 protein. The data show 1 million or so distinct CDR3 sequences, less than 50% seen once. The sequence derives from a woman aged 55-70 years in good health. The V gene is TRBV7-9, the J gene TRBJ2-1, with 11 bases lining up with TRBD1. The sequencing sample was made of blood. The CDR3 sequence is CASSLHSGQGAEQFF. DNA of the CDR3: TGTGCCAGCAGCTTACATTCCGGACAGGGGGCCGAGCAGTTCTTC.